This T cell receptor beta chain is from a study of shared clonotypes between healthy human individuals. Researchers divided each subset's genomic DNA evenly across several immunoSEQ plates. TCRdb's copy holds only in-frame clones and misses some; the assay was immunoSEQ multiplex PCR. The repertoire holds about 2.1 million clones, with around 95% as singletons. The naive CD8 population came from CD45RO-negative cells selected for CCR7, without terminally differentiated effector memory CD45RA+ cells. The CDR3 runs to 14 residues. Trimming shortened V by 1 base and J by 9 bases, and 13 bases separated the two germline ends. The V gene's germline CDR1 is MNHEY and CDR2 SMNVEV (reference sequence).

The sequenced sample consisted of naive CD8+ T cells from PBMCs. The TCR originated in a man aged 18-30 years in good health. Some clones in this sample may be carry-over from other donors' samples. The chain joins TRBV27 to TRBJ2-1; possibly TRBD1 or TRBD2 for D (5 bases each). CDR3 nucleotide sequence: TGTGCCAGCAGTTTATGGGGCACGGGGACTGAGCAGTTCTTC. It yields the protein CASSLWGTGTEQFF.